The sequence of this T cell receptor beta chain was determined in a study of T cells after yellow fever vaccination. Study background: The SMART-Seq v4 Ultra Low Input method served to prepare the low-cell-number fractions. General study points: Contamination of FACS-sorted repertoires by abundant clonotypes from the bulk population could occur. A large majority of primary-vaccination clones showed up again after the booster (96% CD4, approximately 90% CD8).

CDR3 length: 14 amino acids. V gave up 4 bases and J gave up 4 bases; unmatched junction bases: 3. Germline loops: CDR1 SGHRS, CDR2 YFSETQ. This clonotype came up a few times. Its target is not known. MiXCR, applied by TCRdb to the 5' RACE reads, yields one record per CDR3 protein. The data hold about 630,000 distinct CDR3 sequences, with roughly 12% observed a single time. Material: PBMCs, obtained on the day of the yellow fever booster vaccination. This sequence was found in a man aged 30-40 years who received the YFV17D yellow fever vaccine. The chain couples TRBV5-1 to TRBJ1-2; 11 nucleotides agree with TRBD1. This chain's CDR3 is CASSGDRGGYGYTF. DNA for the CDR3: TGCGCCAGCAGCGGGGACAGGGGGGGCTATGGCTACACCTTC.